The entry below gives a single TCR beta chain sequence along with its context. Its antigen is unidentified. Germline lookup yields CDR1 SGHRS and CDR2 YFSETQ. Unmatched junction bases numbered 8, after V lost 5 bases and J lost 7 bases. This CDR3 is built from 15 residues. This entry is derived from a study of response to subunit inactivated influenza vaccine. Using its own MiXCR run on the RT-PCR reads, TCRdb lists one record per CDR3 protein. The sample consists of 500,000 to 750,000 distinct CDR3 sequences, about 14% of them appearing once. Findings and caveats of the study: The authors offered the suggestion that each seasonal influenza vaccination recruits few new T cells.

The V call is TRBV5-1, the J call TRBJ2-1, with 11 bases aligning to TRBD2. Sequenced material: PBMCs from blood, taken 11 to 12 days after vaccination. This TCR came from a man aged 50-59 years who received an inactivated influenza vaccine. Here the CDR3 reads CASRRLAGGPNEQFF. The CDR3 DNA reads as TGCGCCAGCAGGCGTTTAGCGGGAGGGCCAAATGAGCAGTTCTTC.